This TCR beta chain is from a study of cytomegalovirus exposure and HLA in healthy donors. Data came from immunoSEQ multiplex PCR; TCRdb stores just in-frame clones and leaves some out. The table lists 150,000 to 170,000 clones, around 88% of them singletons. Details on this clone: The antigen remains undetermined.

Findings and caveats of the study: Altogether, 150 to 200 TCR beta chains were recorded as cytomegalovirus-associated. According to a later analysis, TCR clusters from the first cohort tended to co-occur in the roughly 110 validation repertoires.

The material sequenced was PBMCs. This receptor was obtained from a man aged 18 to 29 in good health and CMV-seropositive.

The CDR3 spells CASSHNRGREETQYF. Here the CDR3 DNA reads TGTGCCAGCTCACACAACAGGGGGCGCGAGGAGACCCAGTACTTC. The chain recombines TRBV18 with TRBJ2-5; 9 positions match TRBD1. The V segment lost 4 bases and the J segment 5 bases; nucleotides outside the gene matches: 8. Germline V gene data show CDR1 as KGHSH and CDR2 as LQKENI. The CDR3 has 15 residues.